This T cell receptor (beta chain) originates from a study of T cell repertoires in aging, cancer and after chemotherapy. About the research overall: Healthy donor repertoires were recorded over several months to years and showed clear clonal overlap. The full dataset contained around 8.2 million TCR reads. The study's findings and limits: Compared with age-matched healthy donors, untreated hematological or solid cancer patients showed higher blood TCR clonality.

TCR beta rearrangements were amplified from peripheral blood genomic DNA. Multiplex touch-down PCR with TRB-A/B primers amplified rearranged V-D-J TRB sequences. TCRdb redid the calling of the multiplex PCR reads with MiXCR, one entry per CDR3 protein. Of about 5,200 distinct CDR3 sequences in the sample, approximately 31% were seen once. By share of the sample, this clonotype is medium-sized (0.01 to 0.1%). Its antigen remains unknown. This sequence originates from a human donor in good health. Sequencing used blood.

CDR3 protein: CASRSVGAGANVLTF. The CDR3 DNA reads TGTGCCAGCAGATCAGTGGGTGCTGGGGCCAACGTCCTGACTTTC. V and J are TRBV27 and TRBJ2-6, with D unclear. CDR1 and CDR2 from the germline V gene are MNHEY and SMNVEV (reference sequence). Between the trimmed V and J ends, which lost 6 bases and 2 bases, there was a span of 11 bases. CDR3 length: 15 residues.